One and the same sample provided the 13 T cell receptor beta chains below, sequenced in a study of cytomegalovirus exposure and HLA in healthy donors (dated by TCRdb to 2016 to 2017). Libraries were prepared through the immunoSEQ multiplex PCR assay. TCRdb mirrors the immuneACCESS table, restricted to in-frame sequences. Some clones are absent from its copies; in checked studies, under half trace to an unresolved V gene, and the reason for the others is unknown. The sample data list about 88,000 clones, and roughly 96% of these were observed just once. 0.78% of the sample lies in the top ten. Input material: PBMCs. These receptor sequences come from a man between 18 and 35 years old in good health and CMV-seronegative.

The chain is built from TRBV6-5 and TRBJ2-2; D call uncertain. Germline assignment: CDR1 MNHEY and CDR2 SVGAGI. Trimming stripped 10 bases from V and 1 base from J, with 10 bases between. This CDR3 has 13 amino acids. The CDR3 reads CATLLGNTGELFF. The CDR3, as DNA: TGTGCCACCCTACTTGGGAACACCGGGGAGCTGTTTTTT.

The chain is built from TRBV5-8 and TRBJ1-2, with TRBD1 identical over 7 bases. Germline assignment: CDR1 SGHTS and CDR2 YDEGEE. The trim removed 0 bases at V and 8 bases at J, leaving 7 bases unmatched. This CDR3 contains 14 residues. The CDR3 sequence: CASSLGQGWYGYTF. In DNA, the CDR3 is TGTGCCAGCAGCTTGGGACAGGGCTGGTACGGCTACACCTTC.

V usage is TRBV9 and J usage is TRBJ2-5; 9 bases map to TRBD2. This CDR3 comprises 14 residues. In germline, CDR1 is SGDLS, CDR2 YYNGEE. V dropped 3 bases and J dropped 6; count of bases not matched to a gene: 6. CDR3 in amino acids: CASSGGSGRKTQYF. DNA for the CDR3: TGTGCCAGCAGCGGTGGTAGCGGGAGAAAGACCCAGTACTTC.

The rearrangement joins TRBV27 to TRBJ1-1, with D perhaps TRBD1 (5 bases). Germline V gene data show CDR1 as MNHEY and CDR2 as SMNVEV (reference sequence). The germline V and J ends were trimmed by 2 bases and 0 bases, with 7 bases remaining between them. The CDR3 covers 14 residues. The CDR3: CASSLAGLNTEAFF. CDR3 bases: TGTGCCAGCAGTTTAGCAGGGTTGAACACTGAAGCTTTCTTT.

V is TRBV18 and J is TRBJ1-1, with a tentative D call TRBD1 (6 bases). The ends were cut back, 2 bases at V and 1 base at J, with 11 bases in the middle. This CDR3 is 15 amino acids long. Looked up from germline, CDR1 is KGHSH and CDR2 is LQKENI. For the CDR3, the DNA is TGTGCCAGCTCACCATTGGACAGCCCGAACACTGAAGCTTTCTTT. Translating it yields CASSPLDSPNTEAFF.

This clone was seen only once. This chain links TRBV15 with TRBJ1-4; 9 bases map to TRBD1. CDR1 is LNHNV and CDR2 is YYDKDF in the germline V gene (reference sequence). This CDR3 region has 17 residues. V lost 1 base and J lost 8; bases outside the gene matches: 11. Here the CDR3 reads CATSRASDRGAVEKLFF. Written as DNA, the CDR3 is TGTGCCACCAGCAGAGCTTCGGACAGGGGAGCCGTGGAAAAACTGTTTTTT.

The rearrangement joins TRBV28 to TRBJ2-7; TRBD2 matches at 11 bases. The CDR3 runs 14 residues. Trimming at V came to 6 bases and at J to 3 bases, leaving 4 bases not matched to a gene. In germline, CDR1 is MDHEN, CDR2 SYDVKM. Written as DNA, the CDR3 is TGTGCCAGCAGGACTAGCGGGACCCTCTACGAGCAGTACTTC. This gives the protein CASRTSGTLYEQYF.

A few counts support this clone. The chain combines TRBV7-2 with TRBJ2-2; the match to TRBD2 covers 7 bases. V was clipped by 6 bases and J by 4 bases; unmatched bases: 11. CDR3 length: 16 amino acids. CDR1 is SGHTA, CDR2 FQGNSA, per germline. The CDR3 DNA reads TGTGCCAGCAGTCGGGGAGGGGTCTTATTCACCGGGGAGCTGTTTTTT. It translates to CASSRGGVLFTGELFF.

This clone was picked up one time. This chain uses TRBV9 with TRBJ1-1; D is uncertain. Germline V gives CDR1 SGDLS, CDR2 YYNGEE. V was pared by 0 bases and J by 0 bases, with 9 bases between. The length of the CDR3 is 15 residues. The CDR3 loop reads CASSVASGMNTEAFF. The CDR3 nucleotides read TGTGCCAGCAGCGTAGCATCGGGGATGAACACTGAAGCTTTCTTT.

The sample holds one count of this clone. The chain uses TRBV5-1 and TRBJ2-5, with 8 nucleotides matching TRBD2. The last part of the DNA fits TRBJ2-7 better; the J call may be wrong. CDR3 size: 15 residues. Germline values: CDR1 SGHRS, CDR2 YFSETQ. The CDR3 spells CASSLVSGNSYEQYF. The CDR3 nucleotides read TGCGCCAGCAGCTTGGTTAGCGGGAACAGCTACGAGCAGTACTTC.

The CDR3: CASSYSQFEKLFF. CDR3 sequence (DNA): TGTGCCAGCAGTTACTCACAGTTCGAAAAACTGTTTTTT. The genes are TRBV6-5 and TRBJ1-4, with no clear D. The CDR3 loop spans 13 amino acids. V lost 0 bases to trimming and J lost 8 bases, with 7 bases between them. Germline V gene data show CDR1 as MNHEY and CDR2 as SVGAGI.

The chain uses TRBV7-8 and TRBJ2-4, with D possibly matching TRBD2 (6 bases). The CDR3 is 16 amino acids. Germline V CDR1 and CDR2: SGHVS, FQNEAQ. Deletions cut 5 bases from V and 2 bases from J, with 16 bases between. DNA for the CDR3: TGTGCCAGCAGCCCAGGACTACATATGACCAAAAACATTCAGTACTTC. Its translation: CASSPGLHMTKNIQYF. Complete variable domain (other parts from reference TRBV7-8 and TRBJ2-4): GAGVSQSPRYKVAKRGQDVALRCDPISGHVSLFWYQQALGQGPEFLTYFQNEAQLDKSGLPSDRFFAERPEGSVSTLKIQRTQQEDSAVYLCASSPGLHMTKNIQYFGAGTRLSVL.

The CDR3 region is CASSDMDRVPEQYV. DNA for the CDR3: TGTGCCAGCAGTGATATGGACAGGGTACCCGAGCAGTACGTC. The J gene is TRBJ2-7, the V gene TRBV2, with TRBD1 identical over 8 bases. The CDR3 is 14 residues long. Germline-derived CDR1 and CDR2 are SNHLY and FYNNEI. J was trimmed by 6 bases and V by 3 bases; bases with no gene match: 7.